What follows is one T cell receptor beta chain and its context. Some clones are missing from TCRdb's copy, which holds only in-frame ones; the method was immunoSEQ multiplex PCR. The table has roughly 210,000 clones, roughly 91% seen once. The sample is drawn from a study of blood T cell repertoires in COVID-19. Study-wide context: The recovered donors of Cohort 3 showed two negative PCRs, clearance, or symptom resolution.

The origin of this receptor is a man aged 25-45 years in a cohort exposed to, infected with or recovered from COVID-19 (not recorded which). The sample comprised PBMCs or T cells enriched from blood (not recorded which).

The CDR3 DNA reads as TGTGCCAGCAGCTTCCTGGCGGCTAGCGGGATTCCCTGGGGAGAGACCCAGTACTTC. It encodes CASSFLAASGIPWGETQYF. The chain joins TRBV11-3 to TRBJ2-5; 9 bases are a match to TRBD2. The length of the CDR3 is 19 residues. Trimming removed 3 bases from V and 4 bases from J; junction bases left unmatched: 18. Germline V gives CDR1 SGHNT, CDR2 YENEEA.